This TCR beta chain was sequenced in a study of shared clonotypes between healthy human individuals. Study-wide background: Three plates each covered CD4 naive and memory; CD8 naive two, CD8 memory one.

Cells designated naive CD8 were CD45RO-negative and were positively selected for CCR7, with terminally differentiated effector memory CD45RA+ cells excluded. Germline CDR1 MNHNY, CDR2 SVGAGI (reference sequence). J gave up 6 bases and V 2 bases, and 6 bases lay outside the gene matches. CDR3 size: 14 residues. Sequencing used immunoSEQ multiplex PCR; TCRdb keeps in-frame clones, though not all of them. The table has about 2.1 million clones, about 92% seen once. The study, taken as a whole, reports: Blood was the sole source, and tissue repertoires probably differ. Among the subsets, naive ones generally showed larger estimated richness than memory ones.

About this clone: Its antigen is not known.

The origin of this receptor is a man between 18 and 35 years old in good health. Some clones in this sample may be carry-over from other donors' samples. V gene TRBV6-6 combines with J gene TRBJ1-2; 7 bases fit TRBD1. The sequenced sample was naive CD8+ T cells from PBMCs. CDR3 DNA sequence: TGTGCCAGCAGTTACAGAGACAGGGAGGATGGCTACACCTTC. This encodes CASSYRDREDGYTF.